Below are 3 T cell receptor beta chains sequenced from a single sample in a study of post-analysis software for immune sequencing data. Study-level results: Controls showed lower frequencies than patients for four to six TRBV segments, and TRBV5-6, TRBV5-1 and TRBV20-1 were among these.

For these TCRs, the target antigens are not known. Unique molecular identifiers were built into the TCR beta cDNA libraries. TCRdb re-called the PCR reads through MiXCR, storing one row per CDR3 protein. The table records roughly 700,000 distinct CDR3 sequences, roughly 27% of them present only once. Sequenced material: blood. The receptors originated from a girl between 5 and 17 years old with multiple sclerosis.

The chain uses TRBV20-1 and TRBJ2-7; no definite D call. V was pared by 0 bases and J by 5 bases, with 20 bases between. Germline V gene lookup returns CDR1 DFQATT and CDR2 SNEGSKA (reference sequence). The CDR3 runs to 16 residues. CDR3 protein: CSARDRWRKHRNEQYF. CDR3 DNA sequence: TGCAGTGCTAGAGATAGGTGGCGGAAGCACCGAAACGAGCAGTACTTC.

This sequence joins TRBV10-1 and TRBJ2-1; TRBD2 agrees at 8 bases. V gave up 1 base and J gave up 9 bases; unmatched junction bases: 8. CDR1 and CDR2 (germline): WNHNN, SYGVQD (reference sequence). The CDR3 consists of 15 residues. For the CDR3, the DNA is TGCGCCAGCAGTGAGTTTCTCGGGAGGGCCGGTGAGCAGTTCTTC. Its translation is CASSEFLGRAGEQFF.

The rearrangement links TRBV20-1 to TRBJ2-1, with D possibly being TRBD2 (7 bases). There are 17 residues in the CDR3. The V end was cut by 4 bases, the J end by 2 bases, with 21 bases between. Germline V gives CDR1 DFQATT, CDR2 SNEGSKA (reference sequence). The CDR3 sequence: CSATQGRGGGAYNEQFF. The CDR3 nucleotides read TGCAGTGCTACCCAGGGGAGGGGCGGGGGAGCCTACAATGAGCAGTTCTTC.